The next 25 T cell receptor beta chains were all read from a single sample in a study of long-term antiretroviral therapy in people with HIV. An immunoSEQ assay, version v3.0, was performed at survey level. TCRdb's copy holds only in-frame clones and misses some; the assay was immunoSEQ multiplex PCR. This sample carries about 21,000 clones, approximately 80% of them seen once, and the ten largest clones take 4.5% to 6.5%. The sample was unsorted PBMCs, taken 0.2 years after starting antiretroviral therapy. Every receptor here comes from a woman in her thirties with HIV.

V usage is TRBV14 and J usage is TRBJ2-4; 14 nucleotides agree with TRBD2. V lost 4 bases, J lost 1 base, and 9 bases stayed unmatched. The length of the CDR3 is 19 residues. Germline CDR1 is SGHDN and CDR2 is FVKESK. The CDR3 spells CASSPRTSGGFMAKNIQYF. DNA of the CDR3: TGTGCCAGCAGCCCGAGGACTAGCGGGGGGTTTATGGCCAAAAACATTCAGTACTTC.

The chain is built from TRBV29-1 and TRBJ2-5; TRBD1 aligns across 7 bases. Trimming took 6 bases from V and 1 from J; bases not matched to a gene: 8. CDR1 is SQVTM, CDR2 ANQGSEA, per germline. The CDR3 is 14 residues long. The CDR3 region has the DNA TGCAGCGTGTTCACAGGGGTCCCCCAAGAGACCCAGTACTTC. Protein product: CSVFTGVPQETQYF.

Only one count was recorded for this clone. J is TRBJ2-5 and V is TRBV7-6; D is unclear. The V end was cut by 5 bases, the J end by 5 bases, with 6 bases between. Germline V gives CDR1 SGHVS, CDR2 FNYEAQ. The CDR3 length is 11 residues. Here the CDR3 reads CASSHGETQYF. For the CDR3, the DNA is TGTGCCAGCAGCCACGGTGAGACCCAGTACTTC.

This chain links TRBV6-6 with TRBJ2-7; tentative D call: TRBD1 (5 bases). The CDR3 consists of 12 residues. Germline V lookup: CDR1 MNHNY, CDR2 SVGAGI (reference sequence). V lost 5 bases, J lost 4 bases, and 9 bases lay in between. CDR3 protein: CASSDQGYEQYF. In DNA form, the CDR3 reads TGTGCCAGCAGTGACCAGGGTTACGAGCAGTACTTC.

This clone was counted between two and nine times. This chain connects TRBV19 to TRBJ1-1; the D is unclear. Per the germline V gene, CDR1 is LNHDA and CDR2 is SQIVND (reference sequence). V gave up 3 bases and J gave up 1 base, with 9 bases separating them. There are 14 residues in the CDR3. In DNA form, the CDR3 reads TGTGCCAGTAGTATGTGGGCGCAGAACACTGAAGCTTTCTTT. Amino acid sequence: CASSMWAQNTEAFF.

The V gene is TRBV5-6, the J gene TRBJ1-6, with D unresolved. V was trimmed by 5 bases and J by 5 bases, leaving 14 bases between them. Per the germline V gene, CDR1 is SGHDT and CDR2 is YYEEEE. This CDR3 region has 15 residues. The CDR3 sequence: CASRALAGDNSPLHF. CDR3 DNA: TGTGCCAGCAGAGCTTTGGCCGGGGATAATTCACCCCTCCACTTT.

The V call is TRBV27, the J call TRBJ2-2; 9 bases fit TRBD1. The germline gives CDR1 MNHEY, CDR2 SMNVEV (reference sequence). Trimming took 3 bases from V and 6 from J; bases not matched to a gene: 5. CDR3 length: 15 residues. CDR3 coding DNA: TGTGCCAGCAGTTTCCCCGGGACAGGGCCCGGGGAGCTGTTTTTT. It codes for CASSFPGTGPGELFF.

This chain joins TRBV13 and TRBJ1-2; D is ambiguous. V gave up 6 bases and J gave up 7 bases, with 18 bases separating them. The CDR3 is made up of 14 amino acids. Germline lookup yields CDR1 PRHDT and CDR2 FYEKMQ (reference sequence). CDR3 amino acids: CASRRITERVGYTF. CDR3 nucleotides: TGTGCCAGCAGGAGGATCACCGAAAGGGTTGGCTACACCTTC.

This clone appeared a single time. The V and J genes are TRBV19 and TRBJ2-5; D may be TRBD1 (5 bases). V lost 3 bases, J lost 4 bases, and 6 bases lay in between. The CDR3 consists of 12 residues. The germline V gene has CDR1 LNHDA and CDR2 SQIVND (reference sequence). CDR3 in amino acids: CASSMQGETQYF. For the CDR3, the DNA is TGTGCCAGTAGTATGCAGGGAGAGACCCAGTACTTC.

Written as DNA, the CDR3 is TGCGCCAGCAGTGAGTCGAAGAGGGCCACTGAAGCTTTCTTT. Its translation: CASSESKRATEAFF. The J gene is TRBJ1-1, the V gene TRBV10-2; D remains ambiguous. Germline CDR1 WSHSY, CDR2 SAAADI. The CDR3 covers 14 residues. Trimming stripped 0 bases from V and 4 bases from J, with 9 bases between.

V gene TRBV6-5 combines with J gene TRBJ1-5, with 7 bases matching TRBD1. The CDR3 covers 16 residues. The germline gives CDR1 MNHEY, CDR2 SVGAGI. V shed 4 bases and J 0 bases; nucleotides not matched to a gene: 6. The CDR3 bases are TGTGCCAGCAGTTCCCAAGACAGGGATAGCAATCAGCCCCAGCATTTT. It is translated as CASSSQDRDSNQPQHF.

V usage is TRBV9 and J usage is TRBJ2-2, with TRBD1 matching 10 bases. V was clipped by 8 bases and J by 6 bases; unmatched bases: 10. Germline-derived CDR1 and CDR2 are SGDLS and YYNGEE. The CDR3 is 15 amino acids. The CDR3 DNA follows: TGTGCCAGTCGGACCCATGGGACAGGGGCCGGGGAGCTGTTTTTT. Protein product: CASRTHGTGAGELFF.

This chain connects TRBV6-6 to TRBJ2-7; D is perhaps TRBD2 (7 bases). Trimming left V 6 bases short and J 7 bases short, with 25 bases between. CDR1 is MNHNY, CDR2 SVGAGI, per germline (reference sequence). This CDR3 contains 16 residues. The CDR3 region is CASSPGYAGARSEQYV. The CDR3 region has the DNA TGTGCCAGCAGCCCCGGTTATGCGGGGGCGAGAAGTGAGCAGTACGTC.

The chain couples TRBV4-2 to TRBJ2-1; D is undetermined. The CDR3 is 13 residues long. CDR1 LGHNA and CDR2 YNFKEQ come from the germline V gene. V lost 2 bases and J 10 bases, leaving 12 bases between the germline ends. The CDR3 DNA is TGTGCCAGCAGCCAAACCGCTGGGTGGGAGCAGTTCTTC. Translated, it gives CASSQTAGWEQFF.

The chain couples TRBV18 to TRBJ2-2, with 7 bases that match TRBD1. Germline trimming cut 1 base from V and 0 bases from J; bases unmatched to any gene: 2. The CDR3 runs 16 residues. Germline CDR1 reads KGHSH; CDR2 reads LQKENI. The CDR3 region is CASSPQGATNTGELFF. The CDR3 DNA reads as TGTGCCAGCTCACCACAGGGGGCTACGAACACCGGGGAGCTGTTTTTT.

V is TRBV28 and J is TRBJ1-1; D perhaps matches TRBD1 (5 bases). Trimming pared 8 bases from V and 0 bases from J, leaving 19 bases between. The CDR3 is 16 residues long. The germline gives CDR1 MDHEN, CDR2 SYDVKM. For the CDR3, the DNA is TGTGCCAGCCCATTCGGGGCAGGGCAGATGAACACTGAAGCTTTCTTT. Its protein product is CASPFGAGQMNTEAFF.

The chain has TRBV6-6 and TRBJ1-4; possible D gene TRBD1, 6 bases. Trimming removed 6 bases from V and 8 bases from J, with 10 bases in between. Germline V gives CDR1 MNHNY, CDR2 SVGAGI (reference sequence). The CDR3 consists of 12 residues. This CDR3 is CASRTGSEKLFF. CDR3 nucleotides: TGTGCCAGCAGGACAGGATCCGAAAAACTGTTTTTT.

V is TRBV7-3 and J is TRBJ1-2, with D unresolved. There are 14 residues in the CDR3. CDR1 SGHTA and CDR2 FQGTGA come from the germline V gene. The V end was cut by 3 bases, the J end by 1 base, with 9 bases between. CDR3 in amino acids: CASSFNSDNYGYTF. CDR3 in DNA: TGTGCCAGCAGCTTCAACTCTGATAACTATGGCTACACCTTC.

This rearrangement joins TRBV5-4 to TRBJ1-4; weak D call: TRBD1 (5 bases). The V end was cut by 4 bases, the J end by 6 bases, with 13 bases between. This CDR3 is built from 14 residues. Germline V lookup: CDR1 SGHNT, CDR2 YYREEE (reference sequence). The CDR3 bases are TGTGCCAGCAGCCCGGGACTGTTAGATGAAAAACTGTTTTTT. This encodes CASSPGLLDEKLFF.

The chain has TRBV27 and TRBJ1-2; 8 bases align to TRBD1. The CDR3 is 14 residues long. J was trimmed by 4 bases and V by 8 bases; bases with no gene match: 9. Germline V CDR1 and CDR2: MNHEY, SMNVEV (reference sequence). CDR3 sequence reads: CASGDRGGVYGYTF. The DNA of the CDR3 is TGTGCCAGCGGCGACAGGGGAGGTGTCTATGGCTACACCTTC.

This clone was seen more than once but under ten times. The CDR3: CASSGELGTGRDYGYTF. The DNA for the CDR3 is TGTGCCAGCAGTGGGGAGTTAGGGACGGGGAGGGACTATGGCTACACCTTC. The V and J genes are TRBV2 and TRBJ1-2; D is possibly TRBD1 (5 bases). Germline V lookup: CDR1 SNHLY, CDR2 FYNNEI. The CDR3 has 17 amino acids. Between the trimmed V and J ends, which lost 4 bases and 3 bases, there was a span of 21 bases. Full variable domain (remainder filled in from reference TRBV2 and TRBJ1-2): EPEVTQTPSHQVTQMGQEVILRCVPISNHLYFYWYRQILGQKVEFLVSFYNNEISEKSEIFDDQFSVERPDGSNFTLKIRSTKLEDSAMYFCASSGELGTGRDYGYTFGSGTRLTVV.

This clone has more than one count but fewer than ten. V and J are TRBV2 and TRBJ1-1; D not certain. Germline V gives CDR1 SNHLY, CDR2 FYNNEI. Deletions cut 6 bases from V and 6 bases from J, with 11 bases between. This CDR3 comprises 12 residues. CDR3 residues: CASRDIYAEAFF. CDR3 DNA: TGTGCCAGCAGGGATATCTACGCTGAAGCTTTCTTT.

The CDR3 sequence is CASSLSIGAGTYEQYF. CDR3 DNA: TGTGCCAGCAGTTTATCGATTGGGGCTGGGACCTACGAGCAGTACTTC. The chain carries TRBV27 and TRBJ2-7; possible D gene TRBD1, 5 bases. CDR1 is MNHEY, CDR2 SMNVEV, per germline (reference sequence). V was clipped by 0 bases and J by 2 bases, with 14 bases between them. The length of the CDR3 is 16 residues.

DNA for the CDR3: TGTGCCAGCATGGCGACAGGGCCCTACGAGCAGTACGTC. It is translated as CASMATGPYEQYV. The J gene is TRBJ2-7, the V gene TRBV6-1, with 7 bases lining up with TRBD1. Germline V gene sequence: CDR1 MNHNS, CDR2 SASEGT. The CDR3 spans 13 residues. V was clipped by 7 bases and J by 2 bases; unmatched bases: 5.

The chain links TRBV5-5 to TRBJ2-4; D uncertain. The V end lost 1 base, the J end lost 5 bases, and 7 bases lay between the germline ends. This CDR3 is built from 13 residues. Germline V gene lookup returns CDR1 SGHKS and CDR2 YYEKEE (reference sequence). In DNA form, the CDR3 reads TGTGCCAGCAGCTTGCGTACAGAAAACATTCAGTACTTC. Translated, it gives CASSLRTENIQYF. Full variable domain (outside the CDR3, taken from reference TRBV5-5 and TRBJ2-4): DAGVTQSPTHLIKTRGQQVTLRCSPISGHKSVSWYQQVLGQGPQFIFQYYEKEERGRGNFPDRFSARQFPNYSSELNVNALLLGDSALYLCASSLRTENIQYFGAGTRLSVL.